The T cell receptor (beta chain) under discussion was sequenced for a study of early T cells in non-severe SARS-CoV-2 infection. Study in general: The input, bulk RNA from unsorted whole blood, was sequenced, and chains were unpaired.

Attachment of unique molecular identifiers was made to individual cDNA molecules. Via MiXCR, TCRdb re-called the 5' RACE reads, giving one row per CDR3 protein. The data show more than 55,000 distinct CDR3 sequences, approximately 13% seen once. Trimming removed 4 bases at V and 1 base at J, with 11 bases between. The CDR3 is made up of 15 amino acids. Germline assignment: CDR1 LGHDT and CDR2 YNNKEL (reference sequence). Sequences were obtained from whole blood. The chain combines TRBV3-1 with TRBJ1-3, with D unclear. This sequence was found in an adult who was a healthcare worker with PCR-confirmed SARS-CoV-2 infection or an uninfected control (not recorded which). Here the CDR3 DNA reads TGTGCCAGCAGCCCGCAGTCTGGTTCTGGAAACACCATATATTTT. Translating it yields CASSPQSGSGNTIYF. The complete variable domain, with remaining parts taken from reference TRBV3-1 and TRBJ1-3, reads DTAVSQTPKYLVTQMGNDKSIKCEQNLGHDTMYWYKQDSKKFLKIMFSYNNKELIINETVPNRFSPKSPDKAHLNLHINSLELGDSAVYFCASSPQSGSGNTIYFGEGSWLTVV.